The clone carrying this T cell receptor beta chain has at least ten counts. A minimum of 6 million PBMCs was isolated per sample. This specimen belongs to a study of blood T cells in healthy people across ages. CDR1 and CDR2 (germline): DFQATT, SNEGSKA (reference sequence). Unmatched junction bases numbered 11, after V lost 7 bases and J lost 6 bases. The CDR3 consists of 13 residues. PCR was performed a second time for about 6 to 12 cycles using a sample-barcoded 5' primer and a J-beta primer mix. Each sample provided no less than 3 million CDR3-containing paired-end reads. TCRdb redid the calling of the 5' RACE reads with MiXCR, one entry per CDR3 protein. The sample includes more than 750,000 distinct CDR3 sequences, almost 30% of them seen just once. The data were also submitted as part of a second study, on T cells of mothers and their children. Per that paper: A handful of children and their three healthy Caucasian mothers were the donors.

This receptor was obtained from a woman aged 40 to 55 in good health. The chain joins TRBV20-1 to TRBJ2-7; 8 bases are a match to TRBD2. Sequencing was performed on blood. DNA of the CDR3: TGCAGTGAAAAGTTACGGGGGGGTCTCGAGCAGTACTTC. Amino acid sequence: CSEKLRGGLEQYF.